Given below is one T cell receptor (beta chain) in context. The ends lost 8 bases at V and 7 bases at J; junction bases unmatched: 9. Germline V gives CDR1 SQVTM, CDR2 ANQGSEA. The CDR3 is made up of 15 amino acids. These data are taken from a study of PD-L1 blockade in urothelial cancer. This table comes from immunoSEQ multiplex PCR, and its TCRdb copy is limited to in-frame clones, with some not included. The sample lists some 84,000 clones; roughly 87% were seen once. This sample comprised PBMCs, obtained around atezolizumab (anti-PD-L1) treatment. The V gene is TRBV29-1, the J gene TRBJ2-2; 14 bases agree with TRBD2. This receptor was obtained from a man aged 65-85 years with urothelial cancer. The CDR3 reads CSFKGLAGVDGELFF. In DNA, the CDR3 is TGCAGCTTCAAGGGACTAGCGGGAGTGGACGGGGAGCTGTTTTTT.